This TCR beta chain was retrieved from a study of cytomegalovirus exposure and HLA in healthy donors. Study conclusions and caveats: The study assumed roughly uniform donor sequencing depth for presence/absence analyses.

In regard to this clone: Its antigen is unidentified.

Use of 60 Vbeta and 13 Jbeta primers characterized the PCR. Clones were sequenced by immunoSEQ multiplex PCR, and TCRdb holds only the in-frame ones, with some missing. The table shows about 150,000 clones, with around 75% occurring only once. Germline loops: CDR1 SGHVS, CDR2 FNYEAQ. This CDR3 has 17 residues. Trimming cost V 1 base and J 2 bases; bases outside gene matches: 6. What was sequenced was PBMCs. The receptor was derived from a young man in good health and CMV-seropositive. The rearrangement joins TRBV7-6 to TRBJ2-3, with 10 nucleotides matching TRBD1. In DNA form, the CDR3 reads TGTGCCAGCAGCTTAGAGGGGACAGGGGTCCCCACAGATACGCAGTATTTT. Its protein product is CASSLEGTGVPTDTQYF.